This T cell receptor (beta chain) was sequenced in a study of blood T cell repertoires in COVID-19. Overall study: The analysed material was cDNA or gDNA that came from T cells, B-cell-depleted T cells, or PBMCs.

The authors' processing: Researchers report that nucleated cell counts were estimated from reference gene primer amplification. TCRdb's copy holds only in-frame clones and misses some; the assay was immunoSEQ multiplex PCR. D and trimming were read from the DNA, whereas the V and J calls and clone size are those reported in that table. The profile shows under 300,000 clones, about 85% of them singletons. J was trimmed by 7 bases and V by 3 bases; bases with no gene match: 2. From germline, CDR1 is KGHSH and CDR2 LQKENI. CDR3 length equals 13 residues. This TCR was recovered from a human donor in a cohort sampled during active COVID-19. The genes are TRBV18 and TRBJ2-7; TRBD1 aligns across 11 bases. Sequencing used peripheral blood. The CDR3 is CASSPDRGREQYF. The CDR3 region has the DNA TGTGCCAGCTCACCGGACAGGGGGCGGGAGCAGTACTTC.